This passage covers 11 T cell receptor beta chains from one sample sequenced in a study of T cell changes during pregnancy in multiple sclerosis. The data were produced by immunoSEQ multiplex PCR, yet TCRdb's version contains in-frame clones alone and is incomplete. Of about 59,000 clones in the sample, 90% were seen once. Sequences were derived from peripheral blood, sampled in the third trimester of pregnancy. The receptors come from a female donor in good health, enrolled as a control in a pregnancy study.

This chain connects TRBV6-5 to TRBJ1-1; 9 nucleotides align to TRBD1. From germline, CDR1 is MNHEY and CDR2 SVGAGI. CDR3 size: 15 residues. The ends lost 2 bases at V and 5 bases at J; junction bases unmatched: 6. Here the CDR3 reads CASSYEPTGGTEAFF. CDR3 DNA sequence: TGTGCCAGCAGTTACGAACCGACAGGGGGAACTGAAGCTTTCTTT.

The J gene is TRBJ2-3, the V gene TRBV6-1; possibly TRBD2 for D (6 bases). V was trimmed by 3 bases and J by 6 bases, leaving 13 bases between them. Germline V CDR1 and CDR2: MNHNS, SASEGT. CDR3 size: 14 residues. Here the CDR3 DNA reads TGTGCCAGCAGTGAGGGACTCTTTGCGGATACGCAGTATTTT. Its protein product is CASSEGLFADTQYF.

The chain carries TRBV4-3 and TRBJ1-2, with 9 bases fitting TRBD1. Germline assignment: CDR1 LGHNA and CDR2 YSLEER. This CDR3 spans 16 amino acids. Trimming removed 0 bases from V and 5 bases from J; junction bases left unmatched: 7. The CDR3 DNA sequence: TGCGCCAGCAGCCAAGATTCACGGACAGGGGCGTATGGCTACACCTTC. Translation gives CASSQDSRTGAYGYTF.

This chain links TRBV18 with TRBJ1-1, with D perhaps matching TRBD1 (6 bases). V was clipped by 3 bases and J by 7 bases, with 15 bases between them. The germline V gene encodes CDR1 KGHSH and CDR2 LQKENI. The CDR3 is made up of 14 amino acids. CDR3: CASSPLDRSVEAFF. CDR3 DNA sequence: TGTGCCAGCTCACCCCTGGACAGATCAGTTGAAGCTTTCTTT.

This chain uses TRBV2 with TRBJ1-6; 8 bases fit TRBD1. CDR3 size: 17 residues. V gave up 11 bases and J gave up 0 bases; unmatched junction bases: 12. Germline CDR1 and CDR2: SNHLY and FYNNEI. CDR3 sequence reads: CASKDRAGSSYNSPLHF. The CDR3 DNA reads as TGTGCCTCCAAGGACAGGGCCGGGAGCTCCTATAATTCACCCCTCCACTTT.

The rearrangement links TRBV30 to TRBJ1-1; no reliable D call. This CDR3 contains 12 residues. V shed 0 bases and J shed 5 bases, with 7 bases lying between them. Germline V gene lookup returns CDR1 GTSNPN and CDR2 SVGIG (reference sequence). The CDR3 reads CAWSVPGTEAFF. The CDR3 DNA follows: TGTGCCTGGAGTGTACCGGGGACTGAAGCTTTCTTT.

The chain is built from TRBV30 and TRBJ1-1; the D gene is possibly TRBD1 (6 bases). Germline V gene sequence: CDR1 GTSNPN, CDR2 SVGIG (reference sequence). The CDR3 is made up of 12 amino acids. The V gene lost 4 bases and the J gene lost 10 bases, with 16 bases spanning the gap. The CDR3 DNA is TGTGCCTGGATTGGGTCAGGGGATGGAGCTTTCTTT. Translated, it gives CAWIGSGDGAFF.

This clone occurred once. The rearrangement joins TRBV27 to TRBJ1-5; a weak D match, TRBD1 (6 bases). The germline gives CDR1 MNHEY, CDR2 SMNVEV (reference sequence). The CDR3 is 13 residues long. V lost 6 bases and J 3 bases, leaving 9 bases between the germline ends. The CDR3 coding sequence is TGTGCCAGCAGGACAGGATTCAATCAGCCCCAGCATTTT. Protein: CASRTGFNQPQHF.

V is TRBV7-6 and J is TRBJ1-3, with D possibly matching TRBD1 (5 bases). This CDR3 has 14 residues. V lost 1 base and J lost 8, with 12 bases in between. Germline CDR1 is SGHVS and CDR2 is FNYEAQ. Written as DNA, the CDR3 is TGTGCCAGCAGCTTAGTGGCAGCGGGGGACACCATATATTTT. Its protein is CASSLVAAGDTIYF.

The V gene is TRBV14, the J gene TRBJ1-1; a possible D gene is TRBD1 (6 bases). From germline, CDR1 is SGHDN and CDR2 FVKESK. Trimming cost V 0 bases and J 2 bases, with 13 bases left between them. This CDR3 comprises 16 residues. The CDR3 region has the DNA TGTGCCAGCAGCCAAGATGTTCGGGGGGCCAACACTGAAGCTTTCTTT. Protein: CASSQDVRGANTEAFF.

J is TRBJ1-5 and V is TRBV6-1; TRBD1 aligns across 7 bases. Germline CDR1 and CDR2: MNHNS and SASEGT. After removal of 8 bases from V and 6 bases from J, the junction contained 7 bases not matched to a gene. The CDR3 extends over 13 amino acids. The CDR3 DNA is TGTGCCAGCTTAGGACAGGCTGGTCAGCCCCAGCATTTT. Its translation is CASLGQAGQPQHF.